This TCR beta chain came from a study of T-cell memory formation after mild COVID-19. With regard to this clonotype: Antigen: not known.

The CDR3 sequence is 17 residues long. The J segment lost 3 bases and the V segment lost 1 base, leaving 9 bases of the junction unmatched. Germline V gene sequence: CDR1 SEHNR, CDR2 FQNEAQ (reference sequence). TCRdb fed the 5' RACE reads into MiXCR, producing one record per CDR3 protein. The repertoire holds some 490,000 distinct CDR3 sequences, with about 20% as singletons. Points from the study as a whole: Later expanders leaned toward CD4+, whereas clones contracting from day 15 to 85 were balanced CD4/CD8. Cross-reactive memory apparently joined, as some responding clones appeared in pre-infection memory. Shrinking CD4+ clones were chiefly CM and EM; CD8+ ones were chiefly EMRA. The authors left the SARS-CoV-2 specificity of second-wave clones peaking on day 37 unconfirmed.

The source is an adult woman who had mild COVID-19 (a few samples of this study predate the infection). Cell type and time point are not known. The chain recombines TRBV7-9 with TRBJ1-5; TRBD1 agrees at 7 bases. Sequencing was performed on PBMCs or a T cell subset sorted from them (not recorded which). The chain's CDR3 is CASSLGQIGTVNQPQHF. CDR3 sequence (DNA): TGTGCCAGCAGCTTAGGGCAGATAGGGACAGTCAATCAGCCCCAGCATTTT.